This entry lists 31 T cell receptor beta chains sequenced from one sample in a study of T-cell memory formation after mild COVID-19. TCRdb redid the calling of the 5' RACE reads with MiXCR, one entry per CDR3 protein. This table holds tens of thousands of distinct CDR3 sequences, 7.3% found once. Source material: PBMCs or a T cell subset sorted from them (not recorded which). Receptors were obtained from a man aged 18 to 30 who had mild COVID-19 (a few samples of this study predate the infection). Cell type and time point are not known.

This clonotype was recorded once. A read error is possible here, since a much larger clone lies one base away. The CDR3 nucleotides read TGTGCCAGCAGCCAAAACAGTAACAGTGAAAAACTGATTTTT. Protein sequence: CASSQNSNSEKLIF. The chain carries TRBV3-1 and TRBJ1-4; D gene uncertain. This CDR3 has 14 amino acids. CDR1 and CDR2 (germline): LGHDT, YNNKEL (reference sequence).

This clonotype was recorded a few times. This chain connects TRBV5-1 to TRBJ2-7, with D possibly being TRBD1 (7 bases). CDR3 size: 14 residues. Germline CDR1 SGHRS, CDR2 YFSETQ. Trimming took 3 bases from V and 3 from J, leaving 13 bases between them. The CDR3 bases are TGCGCCAGCAGCTGGGGGGACAGACTCTACGAGCAGTACTTC. It encodes CASSWGDRLYEQYF.

This clonotype was observed a handful of times. The CDR3 DNA reads TGTGCCAGCAGTGGACAATACGGGGAGCTGTTTTTT. This sequence encodes CASSGQYGELFF. The chain carries TRBV2 and TRBJ2-2; D remains unclear. In germline, CDR1 is SNHLY, CDR2 FYNNEI. Trimming stripped 4 bases from V and 7 bases from J, with 7 bases between. There are 12 residues in the CDR3.

In this sample, this clonotype turned up many times. J is TRBJ1-5 and V is TRBV4-1; the D gene is possibly TRBD1 (6 bases). CDR1 is MGHRA, CDR2 YSYEKL, per germline. V gave up 0 bases and J gave up 6 bases, with 12 bases separating them. The CDR3 has 15 amino acids. In nucleotides, the CDR3 is TGCGCCAGCAGCCAAGATTCCGGGGGCAGTCAGCCCCAGCATTTT. Translated, it gives CASSQDSGGSQPQHF.

This clonotype turned up a few times. V is TRBV20-1 and J is TRBJ2-1, with TRBD1 identical over 10 bases. From germline, CDR1 is DFQATT and CDR2 SNEGSKA (reference sequence). This CDR3 spans 18 amino acids. J gave up 0 bases and V 6 bases, and 14 bases lay outside the gene matches. The CDR3 is CSAPMAGTGASSYNEQFF. In nucleotides, the CDR3 is TGCAGTGCACCGATGGCTGGGACAGGGGCTAGCTCCTACAATGAGCAGTTCTTC.

This clonotype was counted many times. The chain is built from TRBV20-1 and TRBJ1-1; maybe TRBD1 (5 bases). Germline V gene data show CDR1 as DFQATT and CDR2 as SNEGSKA (reference sequence). Trimming removed 0 bases from V and 5 bases from J, with 7 bases in between. The CDR3 covers 12 residues. CDR3: CSAREGGTEAFF. The CDR3 DNA follows: TGCAGTGCTAGAGAGGGGGGGACTGAAGCTTTCTTT.

This clonotype is medium-sized in the sample. The V call is TRBV11-2, the J call TRBJ2-7; D assignment may be TRBD1 or TRBD2 (5 bases each). Trimming removed 4 bases from V and 0 bases from J, with 13 bases in between. This CDR3 is built from 15 residues. Looked up from germline, CDR1 is SGHAT and CDR2 is FQNNGV. CDR3 loop: CASSSISGTSYEQYF. Here the CDR3 DNA reads TGTGCCAGCAGCTCGATTTCCGGGACCTCCTACGAGCAGTACTTC. The full variable domain, in which reference TRBV11-2 and TRBJ2-7 provide the parts outside the CDR3, is EAGVAQSPRYKIIEKRQSVAFWCNPISGHATLYWYQQILGQGPKLLIQFQNNGVVDDSQLPKDRFSAERLKGVDSTLKIQPAKLEDSAVYLCASSSISGTSYEQYFGPGTRLTVT.

The chain has TRBV6-6 and TRBJ2-1, with D hard to call. The CDR3 consists of 14 residues. V was trimmed by 6 bases and J by 6 bases, leaving 15 bases between them. From germline, CDR1 is MNHNY and CDR2 SVGAGI (reference sequence). The CDR3 nucleotides are TGTGCCAGCAGCTTGGGTGGGTCTTCCAATGAGCAGTTCTTC. It encodes CASSLGGSSNEQFF.

This clonotype was picked up a small number of times. The CDR3 DNA reads as TGCGCCAGCAGCCACAGGGACCTGAACACCGGGGAGCTGTTTTTT. This translates into CASSHRDLNTGELFF. J is TRBJ2-2 and V is TRBV4-1; possibly TRBD1 or TRBD2 for D (5 bases each). The CDR3 is 15 amino acids. Trimming shortened V by 3 bases and J by 1 base, and 9 bases separated the two germline ends. Germline CDR1 is MGHRA and CDR2 is YSYEKL.

The gene calls are TRBV7-3 and TRBJ2-3; no firm D call. The CDR3 loop spans 13 amino acids. V lost 5 bases and J 1 base, leaving 7 bases between the germline ends. Per the germline V gene, CDR1 is SGHTA and CDR2 is FQGTGA. The CDR3, as DNA: TGTGCCAGCAGCATAGGTGGCACAGATACGCAGTATTTT. It codes for CASSIGGTDTQYF.

In this sample, this clonotype is medium-sized. The chain is built from TRBV29-1 and TRBJ2-3; the D gene is possibly TRBD2 (6 bases). This CDR3 has 14 residues. Trimming shortened V by 4 bases and J by 3 bases, and 14 bases separated the two germline ends. The germline V gene encodes CDR1 SQVTM and CDR2 ANQGSEA. The CDR3 is CSVGISGRTDTQYF. The CDR3 coding sequence is TGCAGCGTTGGAATTAGCGGAAGGACAGATACGCAGTATTTT.

V and J are TRBV2 and TRBJ2-3; 8 bases map to TRBD2. J gave up 6 bases and V 8 bases, and 10 bases lay outside the gene matches. CDR1 SNHLY and CDR2 FYNNEI come from the germline V gene. There are 14 residues in the CDR3. The CDR3: CASRLAGRRDTQYF. DNA for the CDR3: TGTGCCAGCCGTTTAGCGGGGAGGAGGGATACGCAGTATTTT. Complete variable domain (other parts from reference TRBV2 and TRBJ2-3): EPEVTQTPSHQVTQMGQEVILRCVPISNHLYFYWYRQILGQKVEFLVSFYNNEISEKSEIFDDQFSVERPDGSNFTLKIRSTKLEDSAMYFCASRLAGRRDTQYFGPGTRLTVL.

This clonotype has only a few counts. The rearrangement joins TRBV11-2 to TRBJ1-1, with D uncertain. Germline loops: CDR1 SGHAT, CDR2 FQNNGV. The V end lost 1 base, the J end lost 0 bases, and 6 bases lay between the germline ends. The CDR3 has 14 residues. The CDR3 reads CASSLAVMNTEAFF. CDR3 nucleotides: TGTGCCAGCAGCTTAGCAGTCATGAACACTGAAGCTTTCTTT.

The chain joins TRBV9 to TRBJ2-2, with 8 bases identical to TRBD1. J was trimmed by 2 bases and V by 3 bases; bases with no gene match: 6. The CDR3 has 16 amino acids. Germline V CDR1 and CDR2: SGDLS, YYNGEE. The CDR3: CASSAWGQVNTGELFF. CDR3 DNA sequence: TGTGCCAGCAGCGCCTGGGGACAGGTTAACACCGGGGAGCTGTTTTTT.

A few counts support this clonotype. The rearrangement links TRBV7-2 to TRBJ1-1, with TRBD1 as a possible D gene (6 bases). Germline V gives CDR1 SGHTA, CDR2 FQGNSA. The CDR3 length is 14 residues. Trimming shortened V by 5 bases and J by 0 bases, and 10 bases separated the two germline ends. The CDR3 sequence: CASSMGTLNTEAFF. For the CDR3, the DNA is TGTGCCAGCAGCATGGGGACACTGAACACTGAAGCTTTCTTT.

The CDR3 region is CAWREAGRYGYTF. Here the CDR3 DNA reads TGTGCCTGGAGAGAGGCAGGGAGATATGGCTACACCTTC. The chain carries TRBV30 and TRBJ1-2; tentative D call: TRBD1 (5 bases). Trimming shortened V by 3 bases and J by 5 bases, and 13 bases separated the two germline ends. The germline V gene has CDR1 GTSNPN and CDR2 SVGIG (reference sequence). The CDR3 has 13 amino acids.

This clonotype was observed a handful of times. The CDR3 spells CAWSVVSTGELFF. The CDR3 DNA sequence: TGTGCCTGGAGTGTAGTAAGCACCGGGGAGCTGTTTTTT. V and J are TRBV30 and TRBJ2-2; D is unclear. Trimming took off 0 bases at V and 4 bases at J, with 6 bases between the two ends. The CDR3 totals 13 residues. Germline CDR1 GTSNPN, CDR2 SVGIG (reference sequence).

This clonotype was counted many times. The V and J genes are TRBV7-9 and TRBJ1-6; D may be TRBD1 (6 bases). CDR3 size: 13 residues. Trimming pared 2 bases from V and 11 bases from J, leaving 10 bases between. Per the germline V gene, CDR1 is SEHNR and CDR2 is FQNEAQ (reference sequence). This CDR3 is CASSLQGNTPLHF. CDR3 in DNA: TGTGCCAGCAGCTTACAGGGGAATACACCCCTCCACTTT.

There are many counts of this clonotype. The rearrangement joins TRBV7-6 to TRBJ2-5; D is possibly TRBD2 (5 bases). The CDR3 spans 15 residues. Trimming cost V 7 bases and J 1 base, with 16 bases left between them. Germline V CDR1 and CDR2: SGHVS, FNYEAQ. The CDR3 nucleotides read TGTGCCAGCACCACCGCCCTGCGGGTCCAAGAGACCCAGTACTTC. The encoded protein is CASTTALRVQETQYF.

The chain carries TRBV12-3 or TRBV12-4 and TRBJ1-1, with 10 bases identical to TRBD1. The CDR3 consists of 15 residues. Trimming cost V 5 bases and J 2 bases; bases outside gene matches: 5. CDR3 DNA sequence: TGTGCCAGCAGTCCCGCGACAGGGGGCAACACTGAAGCTTTCTTT. It translates to CASSPATGGNTEAFF.

The sample holds a few counts of this clonotype. J is TRBJ2-5 and V is TRBV10-3; D not certain. Germline lookup yields CDR1 ENHRY and CDR2 SYGVKD. The V gene lost 1 base and the J gene lost 1 base, with 4 bases spanning the gap. The CDR3 loop spans 13 amino acids. The DNA for the CDR3 is TGTGCCATCAGTGAGTACGTCCAAGAGACCCAGTACTTC. It translates to CAISEYVQETQYF.

V gene TRBV5-1 combines with J gene TRBJ2-1; a weak D match, TRBD1 (6 bases). The CDR3 length is 15 residues. V lost 4 bases and J lost 2, with 13 bases in between. The germline gives CDR1 SGHRS, CDR2 YFSETQ. The CDR3 spells CASSPQGYAYNEQFF. The CDR3 DNA is TGCGCCAGCAGCCCCCAGGGGTACGCCTACAATGAGCAGTTCTTC.

V and J are TRBV4-1 and TRBJ2-5; D not resolved. V lost 0 bases to trimming and J lost 2 bases, with 10 bases between them. The CDR3 totals 15 residues. Germline CDR1 is MGHRA and CDR2 is YSYEKL. CDR3 DNA sequence: TGCGCCAGCAGCCAAGAGGGCAGTCGGCAAGAGACCCAGTACTTC. Translation gives CASSQEGSRQETQYF.

This clonotype has more than one count but fewer than ten. J is TRBJ2-7 and V is TRBV3-1, with a weak D call TRBD1 (6 bases). The germline V gene encodes CDR1 LGHDT and CDR2 YNNKEL (reference sequence). CDR3 size: 13 residues. Trimming took off 3 bases at V and 0 bases at J, with 6 bases between the two ends. This chain's CDR3 is CASSQGASYEQYV. In DNA form, the CDR3 reads TGTGCCAGCAGCCAGGGGGCCTCCTACGAGCAGTACGTC.

This clonotype has a handful of counts. This chain connects TRBV6-2 or TRBV6-3 to TRBJ1-1; TRBD1 matches 8 bases. CDR1 and CDR2 (germline): MNHEY, SVGEGT. After removal of 6 bases from V and 1 base from J, the junction contained 7 bases not matched to a gene. This CDR3 is built from 15 residues. CDR3: CASSATGAANTEAFF. The CDR3 nucleotides are TGTGCCAGCAGCGCGACAGGGGCCGCGAACACTGAAGCTTTCTTT.

This clonotype was recorded at least ten times. V is TRBV7-2 and J is TRBJ2-5; D ambiguous. From germline, CDR1 is SGHTA and CDR2 FQGNSA. CDR3 length: 13 residues. Trimming removed 4 bases at V and 0 bases at J, with 6 bases between. The CDR3 region has the DNA TGTGCCAGCAGCTACCGACACCAAGAGACCCAGTACTTC. Protein product: CASSYRHQETQYF.

This clonotype was detected ten times or more. This chain links TRBV7-2 with TRBJ2-5; tentatively, D is TRBD2 (7 bases). CDR1 SGHTA and CDR2 FQGNSA come from the germline V gene. V lost 5 bases, J lost 5 bases, and 15 bases lay in between. The CDR3 totals 14 residues. The CDR3: CASSPPGGRETQYF. The CDR3 region has the DNA TGTGCCAGCAGCCCCCCGGGGGGCCGGGAGACCCAGTACTTC.

This rearrangement joins TRBV7-9 to TRBJ2-5, with D perhaps being TRBD1 or TRBD2 (5 bases each). Trimming took 6 bases from V and 3 from J, leaving 20 bases between them. Germline assignment: CDR1 SEHNR and CDR2 FQNEAQ (reference sequence). The CDR3 runs to 16 residues. The CDR3 spells CASRQPGGRKKETQYF. The CDR3 nucleotides read TGTGCCAGCAGGCAACCTGGGGGAAGGAAAAAAGAGACCCAGTACTTC.

This clonotype was seen a handful of times. The CDR3 sequence: CASTNRGGEQFF. The CDR3 nucleotides read TGTGCCAGCACCAACAGGGGGGGCGAGCAGTTCTTC. V gene TRBV6-5 combines with J gene TRBJ2-1; D perhaps matches TRBD1 (8 bases). Trimming shortened V by 7 bases and J by 10 bases, and 14 bases separated the two germline ends. In germline, CDR1 is MNHEY, CDR2 SVGAGI. This CDR3 region has 12 residues.

The table lists this clonotype with a few counts. The chain employs TRBV7-8 and TRBJ2-7; 10 bases line up with TRBD2. This CDR3 has 13 amino acids. CDR1 is SGHVS, CDR2 FQNEAQ, per germline. V lost 5 bases, J lost 2 bases, and 0 bases stayed unmatched. The CDR3 here is CASSGLAAYEQYV. DNA for the CDR3: TGTGCCAGCAGCGGACTAGCGGCCTACGAGCAGTACGTC.

The chain recombines TRBV6-2 or TRBV6-3 with TRBJ1-5, with a weak D call TRBD1 (5 bases). Germline-derived CDR1 and CDR2 are MNHEY and SVGEGT. This CDR3 comprises 13 residues. V was cut by 8 bases and J by 2 bases, with 10 bases left in between. The CDR3 is CASQGDGNQPQHF. CDR3 DNA: TGTGCCAGCCAAGGGGACGGCAATCAGCCCCAGCATTTT.